These 8 T cell receptor beta chains came from one sample sequenced in a study of post-analysis software for immune sequencing data (dated by TCRdb to 2014 to 2015). Antigens for these TCRs are unknown. Study-wide findings and limitations: Significantly higher frequencies in patients than in controls were found for several TRBV segments, including TRBV5-6, TRBV5-1 and TRBV20-1.

Receptors were amplified or captured by PCR. Data came from an Illumina HiSeq 2500. To reduce PCR and sequencing biases, unique molecular identifiers were incorporated into the TCR beta cDNA libraries. TCRdb trimmed public reads at Q25 via fastp, called clones via MiXCR and kept in-frame beta chains. Under each unique CDR3 protein, matching rows form one entry showing the most common genes and DNA. The sample table shows 150,000 to 200,000 distinct CDR3 sequences, and approximately 28% are seen once. The ten largest make up about 1.4% of the sample. The sample consisted of blood. These TCRs come from a girl aged 10 to 17 with multiple sclerosis.

There are many counts of this clonotype. This rearrangement joins TRBV29-1 to TRBJ2-1; 10 positions match TRBD2. The V gene's germline CDR1 is SQVTM and CDR2 ANQGSEA. The CDR3 covers 14 residues. V lost 6 bases to trimming and J lost 2 bases; unmatched junction nucleotides: 4. The CDR3 is CSVQAGGTYNEQFF. The DNA of the CDR3 is TGCAGCGTCCAAGCGGGAGGGACCTACAATGAGCAGTTCTTC.

The CDR3 sequence: CASSPSIRAEAFF. Here the CDR3 DNA reads TGTGCCAGTAGCCCCTCGATCCGCGCTGAAGCTTTCTTT. This sequence joins TRBV19 and TRBJ1-1; D is undetermined. Germline CDR1 and CDR2: LNHDA and SQIVND (reference sequence). The V end was cut by 6 bases, the J end by 6 bases, with 14 bases between. The length of the CDR3 is 13 residues.

The chain employs TRBV5-6 and TRBJ2-1; D is undetermined. Germline V lookup: CDR1 SGHDT, CDR2 YYEEEE. The CDR3 loop spans 18 amino acids. The V gene lost 6 bases and the J gene lost 3 bases, with 25 bases spanning the gap. The CDR3 DNA is TGTGCCAGCAAAAGTACGTACGACCTACCCCCCAACTACAATGAGCAGTTCTTC. This codes for CASKSTYDLPPNYNEQFF.

Many counts were recorded for this clonotype. The chain recombines TRBV5-6 with TRBJ2-7; D possibly corresponds to TRBD1 (5 bases). Looked up from germline, CDR1 is SGHDT and CDR2 is YYEEEE. The CDR3 is made up of 14 amino acids. With 0 bases removed from V and 3 bases from J, the gap between germline ends came to 10 bases. CDR3 region: CASSLGQGLYEQYF. The CDR3 nucleotides read TGTGCCAGCAGCTTGGGTCAGGGCCTCTACGAGCAGTACTTC.

The chain links TRBV5-6 to TRBJ1-1; 10 nucleotides match TRBD1. This CDR3 is 15 amino acids long. Germline CDR1 SGHDT, CDR2 YYEEEE. The ends lost 1 base at V and 6 bases at J; junction bases unmatched: 6. CDR3 DNA sequence: TGTGCCAGCAGCTTGTTGGGACAGGGGTTTTCTGAAGCTTTCTTT. It specifies CASSLLGQGFSEAFF.

This clonotype came up many times. The V call is TRBV5-1, the J call TRBJ2-7; D may be TRBD1 (7 bases). V dropped 6 bases and J dropped 7 bases, with 23 bases sitting between them. The CDR3 has 15 residues. Germline CDR1 SGHRS, CDR2 YFSETQ. CDR3 nucleotide sequence: TGCGCCAGCACCCCTGAGGCGGGACAGATTACGGAGCAGTACTTC. Protein: CASTPEAGQITEQYF. Complete variable domain (other parts from reference TRBV5-1 and TRBJ2-7): KAGVTQTPRYLIKTRGQQVTLSCSPISGHRSVSWYQQTPGQGLQFLFEYFSETQRNKGNFPGRFSGRQFSNSRSEMNVSTLELGDSALYLCASTPEAGQITEQYFGPGTRLTVT.

Concerning this clonotype itself: A much larger clone sits a single nucleotide away, making a read error possible. The gene calls are TRBV12-3 or TRBV12-4 and TRBJ1-2; 7 positions agree with TRBD1. The CDR3 covers 14 residues. V was pared by 6 bases and J by 0 bases, with 4 bases of the junction left unmatched. The CDR3 reads CASSPGQSNYGYTF. DNA for the CDR3: TGTGCCAGCAGCCCGGGACAGTCTAACTATGGCTACACCTTC.

Details on this clonotype: A much bigger clone sits one base away, suggesting this may be a read error. The chain couples TRBV11-1 to TRBJ2-7; 9 nucleotides agree with TRBD1. The CDR3 sequence is 15 residues long. Germline-derived CDR1 and CDR2 are SGHAT and FQDESV (reference sequence). The CDR3 loop is CASSLGQGGRYVQYF. The CDR3 DNA is TGTGCCAGCAGCTTGGGACAGGGAGGGAGGTACGTGCAGTACTTC.